These 2 T cell receptor beta chains share one sample of origin, sequenced in a study of a mutant IDH1 vaccine in newly diagnosed glioma. Sequenced by immunoSEQ multiplex PCR; TCRdb stores in-frame clones only, minus some. Counted here are some 70,000 clones, 70% to 80% occurring once; the ten biggest clones make up around 8.4%. The sample's time point: baseline, week 1 (first vaccination visit). As for treatment: pre-vaccination baseline after standard-of-care therapy. Sequencing used PBMCs, obtained from a glioma patient treated with radiotherapy, temozolomide or both. These receptors all stem from a man aged 45-65 years with glioma.

The chain joins TRBV6-5 to TRBJ1-2, with a possible D match to TRBD1 (5 bases). The CDR3 totals 13 residues. Germline values: CDR1 MNHEY, CDR2 SVGAGI. Trimming shortened V by 5 bases and J by 7 bases, and 14 bases separated the two germline ends. CDR3 DNA: TGTGCCAGCAGTCCCCGGGACGGTTCTGGCTACACCTTC. The encoded protein is CASSPRDGSGYTF.

The gene calls are TRBV4-2 and TRBJ2-3, with TRBD2 as a possible D gene (6 bases). There are 15 residues in the CDR3. V was pared by 5 bases and J by 2 bases, with 14 bases between. Per the germline V gene, CDR1 is LGHNA and CDR2 is YNFKEQ. CDR3 nucleotide sequence: TGTGCCAGCAGCTCTGCGGGGTCCTACACAGATACGCAGTATTTT. Amino acid sequence: CASSSAGSYTDTQYF.